The TCR beta chain under discussion was sequenced for a study of cytomegalovirus exposure and HLA in healthy donors. On this clone itself: The antigen remains unidentified.

Study observations and caveats: Presence/absence analyses assumed roughly uniform sequencing depth across donors. Based on reports, TCR beta sequences accurately predicted HLA-A and HLA-B alleles for most subjects. Upon later analysis, HLA-associated TCR beta chains proved more clonally expanded than other, equally common chains. Sequencing likely produced, as an artifact, a cluster of highly shared sequence variants.

The PCR had 60 Vbeta and 13 Jbeta primers. TCRdb keeps only in-frame clones here, not all; method: immunoSEQ multiplex PCR. The data hold over 150,000 clones, with around 81% observed a single time. The V segment lost 5 bases and the J segment 6 bases; nucleotides outside the gene matches: 8. This CDR3 region has 17 residues. The V gene's germline CDR1 is MDHEN and CDR2 SYDVKM. Specimen: PBMCs. V is TRBV28 and J is TRBJ2-3; 16 bases fit TRBD2. The receptor was isolated from a woman in her 50s in good health and CMV-seronegative. The CDR3 DNA is TGTGCCAGCAGTCAAGGGACTAGCGGGAGGGGCTGGGATACGCAGTATTTT. This sequence encodes CASSQGTSGRGWDTQYF.